These T cell receptor beta chains were read from a single sample in a study of blood T cell repertoires in COVID-19. The repertoire was sequenced with immunoSEQ multiplex PCR; TCRdb's copy has only in-frame clones and lacks some. The repertoire consists of fewer than 200,000 clones, with about 83% occurring once and the leading ten covering roughly 1.9%. The specimen sequenced was peripheral blood. The source is a woman of 80 years or more with acute or convalescent COVID-19. CDR3s include the opening cysteine and the closing phenylalanine or tryptophan. Each record gives: D gene, V gene, J gene, clone size, CDR3 protein, CDR3 DNA. A D gene is named only where the DNA matches it firmly. Some rows mark clone size as missing; the rest say once, few, many or name a class of expanded clone.

D gene: NA; V gene: TRBV19; J gene: TRBJ2-1; clone size: NA; CDR3 protein: CASSIGGANEQFF; CDR3 DNA: TGTGCCAGTAGTATAGGGGGCGCAAATGAGCAGTTCTTC
D gene: NA; V gene: TRBV7-8; J gene: TRBJ1-5; clone size: few; CDR3 protein: CASSRGAGQRSQPQHF; CDR3 DNA: TGTGCCAGCAGCCGCGGTGCGGGGCAGAGATCTCAGCCCCAGCATTTT
D gene: NA; V gene: TRBV5-1; J gene: TRBJ2-6; clone size: NA; CDR3 protein: CASSLGDSELTGANVLTF; CDR3 DNA: TGCGCCAGCAGCTTGGGCGACAGCGAGTTAACTGGGGCCAACGTCCTGACTTTC
D gene: NA; V gene: TRBV4-1; J gene: TRBJ1-3; clone size: NA; CDR3 protein: CASSQGPPGLGSGNTIYF; CDR3 DNA: TGCGCCAGCAGCCAAGGCCCACCGGGACTGGGCTCTGGAAACACCATATATTTT
D gene: NA; V gene: TRBV18; J gene: TRBJ2-7; clone size: NA; CDR3 protein: CASSPRRDRYYEQYF; CDR3 DNA: TGTGCCAGCTCACCCAGGCGGGACAGATACTACGAGCAGTACTTC
D gene: NA; V gene: TRBV6-5; J gene: TRBJ2-7; clone size: NA; CDR3 protein: CASRRTVAEQYF; CDR3 DNA: TGTGCCAGCAGAAGGACAGTTGCCGAGCAGTACTTC
D gene: NA; V gene: TRBV5-1; J gene: TRBJ2-3; clone size: NA; CDR3 protein: CASSLEADTQYF; CDR3 DNA: TGCGCCAGCAGCCTTGAGGCGGATACGCAGTATTTT
D gene: NA; V gene: TRBV29-1; J gene: TRBJ2-3; clone size: NA; CDR3 protein: CSVTDRYTDTQYF; CDR3 DNA: TGCAGCGTTACCGACAGATACACAGATACGCAGTATTTT
D gene: TRBD1; V gene: TRBV5-1; J gene: TRBJ2-3; clone size: NA; CDR3 protein: CASSFSSGQGAADTQYF; CDR3 DNA: TGCGCCAGCAGCTTCTCCTCGGGACAGGGGGCGGCAGATACGCAGTATTTT
D gene: NA; V gene: TRBV11-2; J gene: TRBJ1-1; clone size: once; CDR3 protein: CASSLQVNTEAFF; CDR3 DNA: TGTGCCAGCAGCTTGCAGGTGAACACTGAAGCTTTCTTT
D gene: TRBD2; V gene: TRBV6-1; J gene: TRBJ2-2; clone size: few; CDR3 protein: CASSGLAGGNTGELFF; CDR3 DNA: TGTGCCAGCAGTGGCCTCGCGGGAGGTAACACCGGGGAGCTGTTTTTT
D gene: NA; V gene: TRBV11-2; J gene: TRBJ1-1; clone size: NA; CDR3 protein: CASSRAGTEAFF; CDR3 DNA: TGTGCCAGCAGCCGCGCCGGCACTGAAGCTTTCTTT
D gene: NA; V gene: TRBV6-4; J gene: TRBJ2-6; clone size: NA; CDR3 protein: CASGESGANVLTF; CDR3 DNA: TGTGCCAGCGGGGAGAGTGGGGCCAACGTCCTGACTTTC
D gene: NA; V gene: TRBV30; J gene: TRBJ2-1; clone size: NA; CDR3 protein: CAWSSGGGWNEQFF; CDR3 DNA: TGTGCCTGGAGTTCGGGTGGCGGGTGGAATGAGCAGTTCTTC
D gene: TRBD1; V gene: TRBV2; J gene: TRBJ1-1; clone size: NA; CDR3 protein: CASSAGQGVTEAFF; CDR3 DNA: TGTGCCAGCAGCGCGGGACAGGGGGTTACTGAAGCTTTCTTT
D gene: TRBD1; V gene: TRBV5-5; J gene: TRBJ1-2; clone size: NA; CDR3 protein: CASSLGTGVGYTF; CDR3 DNA: TGTGCCAGCAGCTTGGGGACAGGGGTTGGCTACACCTTC
D gene: NA; V gene: TRBV9; J gene: TRBJ1-5; clone size: NA; CDR3 protein: CASSPWGQNQPQHF; CDR3 DNA: TGTGCCAGCAGCCCGTGGGGACAAAATCAGCCCCAGCATTTT
D gene: TRBD2; V gene: TRBV19; J gene: TRBJ2-1; clone size: NA; CDR3 protein: CASSKLAGVWGQFF; CDR3 DNA: TGTGCCAGTAGTAAACTGGCGGGAGTATGGGGGCAGTTCTTC
D gene: NA; V gene: TRBV6-1; J gene: TRBJ1-1; clone size: NA; CDR3 protein: CASSESGVGTEAFF; CDR3 DNA: TGTGCCAGCAGTGAAAGTGGAGTTGGAACTGAAGCTTTCTTT
D gene: NA; V gene: TRBV5-1; J gene: TRBJ2-3; clone size: NA; CDR3 protein: CASSLDGGTDTQYF; CDR3 DNA: TGCGCCAGCAGCTTGGACGGGGGCACAGATACGCAGTATTTT
D gene: TRBD2; V gene: TRBV7-9; J gene: TRBJ2-1; clone size: once; CDR3 protein: CASSFRSARLAGGPNEQFF; CDR3 DNA: TGTGCCAGCAGCTTTAGGTCAGCGCGGCTAGCGGGGGGGCCTAATGAGCAGTTCTTC
D gene: NA; V gene: TRBV28; J gene: TRBJ1-5; clone size: NA; CDR3 protein: CASGRGSSNQPQHF; CDR3 DNA: TGTGCCAGCGGCAGGGGTTCGAGCAATCAGCCCCAGCATTTT
D gene: NA; V gene: TRBV4-3; J gene: TRBJ2-2; clone size: NA; CDR3 protein: CASSRSVNTGELFF; CDR3 DNA: TGCGCCAGCAGCCGCTCGGTGAACACCGGGGAGCTGTTTTTT
D gene: TRBD2; V gene: TRBV28; J gene: TRBJ2-5; clone size: NA; CDR3 protein: CASSFGLADQETQYF; CDR3 DNA: TGTGCCAGCAGTTTCGGACTAGCGGACCAAGAGACCCAGTACTTC
D gene: TRBD1; V gene: TRBV4-3; J gene: TRBJ1-1; clone size: NA; CDR3 protein: CASSQRQGGDTEAFF; CDR3 DNA: TGCGCCAGCAGCCAGCGACAGGGTGGTGACACTGAAGCTTTCTTT
D gene: TRBD1; V gene: TRBV3-1/TRBV3-2; J gene: TRBJ2-1; clone size: NA; CDR3 protein: CASSPSDRGQFNEQFF; CDR3 DNA: TGTGCCAGCAGCCCTTCGGACAGGGGTCAGTTCAATGAGCAGTTCTTC
D gene: TRBD2; V gene: TRBV4-1; J gene: TRBJ2-5; clone size: NA; CDR3 protein: CASSLTGTSGKETQYF; CDR3 DNA: TGCGCCAGCAGTCTTACCGGGACTAGCGGGAAAGAGACCCAGTACTTC
D gene: NA; V gene: TRBV11-2; J gene: TRBJ2-5; clone size: NA; CDR3 protein: CASSLGAVQETQYF; CDR3 DNA: TGTGCCAGCAGCTTAGGGGCAGTACAAGAGACCCAGTACTTC
D gene: TRBD1; V gene: TRBV12-3/TRBV12-4; J gene: TRBJ1-5; clone size: NA; CDR3 protein: CASGWDSQGPQHF; CDR3 DNA: TGTGCCAGCGGGTGGGACAGCCAGGGGCCCCAGCATTTT
D gene: NA; V gene: TRBV11-2; J gene: TRBJ2-5; clone size: NA; CDR3 protein: CASTEGTLPQETQYF; CDR3 DNA: TGTGCCAGCACCGAAGGGACTTTGCCCCAAGAGACCCAGTACTTC
D gene: TRBD1; V gene: TRBV11-3; J gene: TRBJ2-2; clone size: NA; CDR3 protein: CASSSGTGGYGELFF; CDR3 DNA: TGTGCCAGCAGCTCCGGGACAGGGGGTTACGGGGAGCTGTTTTTT
D gene: NA; V gene: TRBV9; J gene: TRBJ1-4; clone size: NA; CDR3 protein: CASSPRPGFNEKLFF; CDR3 DNA: TGTGCCAGCAGCCCCCGGCCGGGGTTTAATGAAAAACTGTTTTTT
D gene: TRBD1; V gene: TRBV18; J gene: TRBJ2-2; clone size: once; CDR3 protein: CASSPRQGVDTGELFF; CDR3 DNA: TGTGCCAGCTCACCACGACAGGGGGTCGACACCGGGGAGCTGTTTTTT
D gene: TRBD2; V gene: TRBV10-3; J gene: TRBJ2-7; clone size: NA; CDR3 protein: CATAGLAGGEQYF; CDR3 DNA: TGTGCCACCGCGGGACTAGCGGGAGGCGAGCAGTACTTC
D gene: TRBD1; V gene: TRBV7-8; J gene: TRBJ2-7; clone size: NA; CDR3 protein: CASSSGQGAWEQYF; CDR3 DNA: TGTGCCAGCAGCTCGGGACAGGGGGCATGGGAGCAGTACTTC
D gene: TRBD2; V gene: TRBV3-1/TRBV3-2; J gene: TRBJ2-3; clone size: NA; CDR3 protein: CASSQRLADTDTQYF; CDR3 DNA: TGTGCCAGCAGCCAGCGACTAGCGGACACAGATACGCAGTATTTT
D gene: NA; V gene: TRBV5-4; J gene: TRBJ1-1; clone size: NA; CDR3 protein: CASSSSIVMNTEAFF; CDR3 DNA: TGTGCCAGCAGCTCGTCAATAGTCATGAACACTGAAGCTTTCTTT
D gene: NA; V gene: TRBV12-5; J gene: TRBJ1-5; clone size: once; CDR3 protein: CASGLGQGGNQPQHF; CDR3 DNA: TGTGCTAGTGGTCTGGGACAAGGGGGCAATCAGCCCCAGCATTTT
D gene: NA; V gene: TRBV11-2; J gene: TRBJ1-1; clone size: NA; CDR3 protein: CASSLEGSMNTEAFF; CDR3 DNA: TGTGCCAGCAGCTTAGAGGGGAGCATGAACACTGAAGCTTTCTTT
D gene: NA; V gene: TRBV21-1; J gene: TRBJ2-7; clone size: NA; CDR3 protein: CASSKGTSGGSYEQYF; CDR3 DNA: TGTGCCAGCAGCAAAGGGACTAGCGGTGGCTCCTACGAGCAGTACTTC
D gene: NA; V gene: TRBV7-6; J gene: TRBJ1-3; clone size: NA; CDR3 protein: CASSLGDIRSGNTIYF; CDR3 DNA: TGTGCCAGCAGCTTAGGGGACATACGCTCTGGAAACACCATATATTTT
D gene: TRBD1; V gene: TRBV19; J gene: TRBJ2-1; clone size: NA; CDR3 protein: CASSIPGQGGDEQFF; CDR3 DNA: TGTGCCAGTAGTATCCCGGGACAGGGCGGTGATGAGCAGTTCTTC
D gene: TRBD1; V gene: TRBV11-1; J gene: TRBJ1-4; clone size: few; CDR3 protein: CASSFGQGHEKLFF; CDR3 DNA: TGTGCCAGCAGCTTCGGACAGGGGCATGAAAAACTGTTTTTT
D gene: TRBD1; V gene: TRBV5-1; J gene: TRBJ2-7; clone size: once; CDR3 protein: CASSLGGTGFDEQYF; CDR3 DNA: TGCGCCAGCAGCTTGGGAGGGACAGGATTTGACGAGCAGTACTTC
D gene: TRBD1; V gene: TRBV3-1/TRBV3-2; J gene: TRBJ2-3; clone size: NA; CDR3 protein: CASSHRQGFSTDTQYF; CDR3 DNA: TGTGCCAGCAGCCACCGACAGGGGTTTAGCACAGATACGCAGTATTTT
D gene: TRBD1; V gene: TRBV19; J gene: TRBJ1-1; clone size: NA; CDR3 protein: CASSIYRGDTEAFF; CDR3 DNA: TGTGCCAGTAGTATATACAGGGGCGACACTGAAGCTTTCTTT
D gene: NA; V gene: TRBV30; J gene: TRBJ1-6; clone size: NA; CDR3 protein: CAWEGQTLKPLHF; CDR3 DNA: TGTGCCTGGGAAGGACAGACACTCAAACCCCTCCACTTT
D gene: TRBD2; V gene: TRBV7-2; J gene: TRBJ2-7; clone size: NA; CDR3 protein: CASSPTATGGEQYF; CDR3 DNA: TGTGCCAGCAGCCCTACGGCGACGGGAGGCGAGCAGTACTTC
D gene: NA; V gene: TRBV6-2/TRBV6-3; J gene: TRBJ2-4; clone size: NA; CDR3 protein: CASSQQGNIQYF; CDR3 DNA: TGTGCCAGCAGTCAACAGGGAAACATTCAGTACTTC